The 9 T cell receptor beta chains listed next were all sequenced from one sample in a study of control samples from healthy donors and cancer patients. Produced via immunoSEQ multiplex PCR; TCRdb's table is partial and in-frame only. In the table there are roughly 120,000 clones, around 89% of which are singletons. The sequencing input was PBMCs. All receptors derive from a woman aged 55-75 years with lung cancer.

The genes are TRBV19 and TRBJ2-1; 7 bases are shared with TRBD2. CDR3 length equals 16 residues. J was trimmed by 7 bases and V by 3 bases; bases with no gene match: 12. Germline V CDR1 and CDR2: LNHDA, SQIVND (reference sequence). For the CDR3, the DNA is TGTGCCAGTAGTATGTCACAACGCGGGAGTAGGAATGAGCAGTTCTTC. It specifies CASSMSQRGSRNEQFF.

This chain links TRBV19 with TRBJ1-1; maybe TRBD1 (6 bases). V was pared by 9 bases and J by 0 bases, with 17 bases between. Looked up from germline, CDR1 is LNHDA and CDR2 is SQIVND (reference sequence). This CDR3 region has 15 residues. CDR3: CASEGGGTMNTEAFF. CDR3 nucleotide sequence: TGTGCCAGCGAGGGGGGGGGAACGATGAACACTGAAGCTTTCTTT. The whole variable domain, remainder taken from reference TRBV19 and TRBJ1-1, is DGGITQSPKYLFRKEGQNVTLSCEQNLNHDAMYWYRQDPGQGLRLIYYSQIVNDFQKGDIAEGYSVSREKKESFPLTVTSAQKNPTAFYLCASEGGGTMNTEAFFGQGTRLTVV.

V usage is TRBV19 and J usage is TRBJ2-1; 8 positions agree with TRBD2. With V trimmed by 1 base and J by 7 bases, 6 bases remained unmatched. Germline CDR1 reads LNHDA; CDR2 reads SQIVND (reference sequence). This CDR3 has 15 amino acids. The CDR3 DNA sequence: TGTGCCAGTAGTATAGTCGATAGCGGGGCGAATGAGCAGTTCTTC. The encoded protein is CASSIVDSGANEQFF.

This clone has a single count. The genes are TRBV6-6 and TRBJ2-7; D might be TRBD2 (6 bases). Trimming shortened V by 8 bases and J by 6 bases, and 14 bases separated the two germline ends. The CDR3 consists of 12 residues. Germline V lookup: CDR1 MNHNY, CDR2 SVGAGI (reference sequence). DNA of the CDR3: TGTGCCAGCCAAACGCCCGGGAGCGAGCAGTACTTC. Protein: CASQTPGSEQYF.

This clone was picked up one time. This rearrangement joins TRBV18 to TRBJ2-5; weak D call: TRBD1 (6 bases). Per the germline V gene, CDR1 is KGHSH and CDR2 is LQKENI. CDR3 length: 14 residues. The V gene lost 1 base and the J gene lost 0 bases, with 6 bases spanning the gap. CDR3 sequence reads: CASSPRTDQETQYF. The CDR3, as DNA: TGTGCCAGCTCACCACGGACAGACCAAGAGACCCAGTACTTC.

The chain is built from TRBV7-2 and TRBJ1-5, with D possibly being TRBD1 (5 bases). This CDR3 is 15 amino acids long. Trimming shortened V by 3 bases and J by 3 bases, and 12 bases separated the two germline ends. CDR1 is SGHTA, CDR2 FQGNSA, per germline. The CDR3 DNA sequence: TGTGCCAGCAGCTTGGGCCGACAGCCCAATCAGCCCCAGCATTTT. It specifies CASSLGRQPNQPQHF.

V usage is TRBV2 and J usage is TRBJ2-7, with TRBD2 identical over 7 bases. Germline assignment: CDR1 SNHLY and CDR2 FYNNEI. CDR3 length: 13 residues. The trim removed 11 bases at V and 3 bases at J, leaving 10 bases unmatched. The CDR3 protein is CAGREPPGYEQYF. The CDR3 bases are TGTGCCGGGCGGGAGCCTCCTGGCTACGAGCAGTACTTC. The full variable domain, rest sourced from reference TRBV2 and TRBJ2-7, is EPEVTQTPSHQVTQMGQEVILRCVPISNHLYFYWYRQILGQKVEFLVSFYNNEISEKSEIFDDQFSVERPDGSNFTLKIRSTKLEDSAMYFCAGREPPGYEQYFGPGTRLTVT.

The V call is TRBV30, the J call TRBJ1-2; D is perhaps TRBD1 (5 bases). The CDR3 runs 11 residues. V was shortened by 4 bases and J by 4 bases, with 7 bases between the two germline ends. CDR1 and CDR2 (germline): GTSNPN, SVGIG (reference sequence). Written as DNA, the CDR3 is TGTGCCTGGAATAGGGGCTATGGCTACACCTTC. Protein product: CAWNRGYGYTF.

The gene calls are TRBV25-1 and TRBJ1-3; no reliable D call. The CDR3 length is 15 residues. The germline V and J ends were trimmed by 7 bases and 0 bases, with 13 bases remaining between them. Germline-derived CDR1 and CDR2 are MGHDK and SYGVNS. DNA for the CDR3: TGTGCCAGCATTCCTTCGGTAGTCTCTGGAAACACCATATATTTT. It translates to CASIPSVVSGNTIYF.